Shown below are 2 T cell receptor beta chains from a single sample sequenced in a study of vaccination effects on CD4 cells after COVID-19. Viral peptide pools were used in the ViraFEST assay to expand antigen-specific CD4+ T cells, and sequencing came afterward. Culturing for approximately 10 days preceded CD4+ T cell isolation. In the vaccine recipients, nucleocapsid antibodies were negative and there was no prior SARS-CoV-2 infection. Profiled with immunoSEQ multiplex PCR; TCRdb holds only in-frame clones, not every one. Here the sample spans about 41,000 clones, under 75% being singletons. Their recognized antigens are unknown. The sequences come from CD4+ T cells from PBMCs cultured with HCoV-OC43 spike peptides, collected before COVID-19 vaccination. Indicated subset: HCoV-OC43 spike overlapping peptide pool stimulation. The source is a human donor who received a COVID-19 vaccine.

V and J are TRBV4-3 and TRBJ1-2; D is ambiguous. The germline CDR1 and CDR2 sequences are LGHNA and YSLEER. There are 14 residues in the CDR3. Trimming pared 2 bases from V and 4 bases from J, leaving 11 bases between. The CDR3, as DNA: TGCGCCAGCAGCCAAAGGCCTGCCCTCTATGGCTACACCTTC. As protein: CASSQRPALYGYTF.

The CDR3 here is CAWSSPGTGGPETQYF. The CDR3 bases are TGTGCCTGGAGTTCACCCGGGACAGGGGGCCCGGAGACCCAGTACTTC. The chain employs TRBV30 and TRBJ2-5; the match to TRBD1 covers 12 bases. The CDR3 runs 16 residues. Germline V gene data show CDR1 as GTSNPN and CDR2 as SVGIG (reference sequence). The V gene end was trimmed by 2 bases and the J gene end by 5 bases; junction bases not matched to a gene: 9.